Each of the 5 T cell receptor beta chains below was sequenced from the same sample in a study of control samples from healthy donors and cancer patients. Sequencing was performed with immunoSEQ multiplex PCR; in TCRdb, only in-frame clones are kept and a portion is missing. Of 390,000 or so clones listed, more than 80% were seen once; the top ten hold 5% to 7%. The sample was PBMCs. Every receptor here comes from a man aged 35-49 years with head and neck cancer.

In DNA form, the CDR3 reads TGTGCCAGCAGCCGTTCCCCCTATAATTCACCCCTCCACTTT. Its translation is CASSRSPYNSPLHF. The chain couples TRBV6-5 to TRBJ1-6, with no clear D. Germline V gene data show CDR1 as MNHEY and CDR2 as SVGAGI. V lost 6 bases and J lost 2, with 8 bases in between. The CDR3 is made up of 14 amino acids.

With regard to this clone: The junction shows a germline mismatch at one end, possibly a read error. V gene TRBV28 combines with J gene TRBJ2-1; D is ambiguous. Germline V lookup: CDR1 MDHEN, CDR2 SYDVKM. This CDR3 is 11 amino acids long. The CDR3 loop reads CATSSNNEQFF. The CDR3 region has the DNA TGTGCCACCAGCTCCAACAATGAGCAGTTCTTC.

The chain has TRBV3-1 (or the pseudogene TRBV3-2) and TRBJ1-1, with 10 bases lining up with TRBD1. V lost 6 bases, J lost 0 bases, and 1 base stayed unmatched. Germline CDR1 and CDR2: LGHDT and YNNKEL (reference sequence). This CDR3 region has 14 residues. The CDR3 nucleotides are TGTGCCAGCAGAGGGACAGGGGTGAACACTGAAGCTTTCTTT. As protein: CASRGTGVNTEAFF.

This clone was observed once. This chain links TRBV19 with TRBJ1-1; 9 nucleotides agree with TRBD1. This CDR3 has 16 residues. Trimming took 6 bases from V and 0 from J; bases not matched to a gene: 8. Looked up from germline, CDR1 is LNHDA and CDR2 is SQIVND (reference sequence). DNA for the CDR3: TGTGCCAGTAGAACGGGACAGGGTTCTCTGAACACTGAAGCTTTCTTT. Translation: CASRTGQGSLNTEAFF.

CDR3 sequence: CATSVPGTGLNEQFF. The CDR3 DNA is TGTGCCACCAGCGTACCCGGGACAGGGCTGAATGAGCAGTTCTTC. The gene calls are TRBV15 and TRBJ2-1; the match to TRBD1 covers 9 bases. Per the germline V gene, CDR1 is LNHNV and CDR2 is YYDKDF (reference sequence). V trimming: 5 bases; J trimming: 7 bases; junction bases outside the gene matches: 9. CDR3 size: 15 residues.